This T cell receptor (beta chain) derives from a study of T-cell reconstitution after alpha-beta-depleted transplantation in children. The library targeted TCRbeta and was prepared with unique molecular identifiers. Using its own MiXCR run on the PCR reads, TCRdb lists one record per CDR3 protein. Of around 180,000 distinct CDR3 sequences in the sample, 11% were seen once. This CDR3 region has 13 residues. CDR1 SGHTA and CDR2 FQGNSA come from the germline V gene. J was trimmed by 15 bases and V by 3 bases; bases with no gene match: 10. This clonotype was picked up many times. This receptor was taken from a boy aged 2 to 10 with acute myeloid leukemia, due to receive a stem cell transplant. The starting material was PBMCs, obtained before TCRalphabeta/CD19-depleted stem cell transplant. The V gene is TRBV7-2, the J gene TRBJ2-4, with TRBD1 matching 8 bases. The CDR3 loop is CASSLTQGAPSYF. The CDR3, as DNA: TGTGCCAGCAGCTTGACGCAGGGGGCCCCTTCGTACTTC.